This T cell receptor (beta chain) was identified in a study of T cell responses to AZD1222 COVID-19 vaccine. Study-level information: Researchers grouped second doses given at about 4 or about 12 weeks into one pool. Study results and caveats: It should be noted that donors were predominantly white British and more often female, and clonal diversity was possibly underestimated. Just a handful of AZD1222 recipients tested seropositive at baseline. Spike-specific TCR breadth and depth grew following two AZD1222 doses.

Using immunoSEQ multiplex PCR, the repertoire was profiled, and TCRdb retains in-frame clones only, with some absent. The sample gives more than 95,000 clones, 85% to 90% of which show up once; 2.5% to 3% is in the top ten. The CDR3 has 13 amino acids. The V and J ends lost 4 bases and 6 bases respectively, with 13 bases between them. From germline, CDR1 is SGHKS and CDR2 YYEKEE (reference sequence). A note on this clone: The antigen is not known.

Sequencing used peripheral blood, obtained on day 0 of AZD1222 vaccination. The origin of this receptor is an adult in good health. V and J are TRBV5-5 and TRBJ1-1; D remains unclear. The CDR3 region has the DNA TGTGCCAGCAGCGAGGTCCCGGGTTCTGAAGCTTTCTTT. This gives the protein CASSEVPGSEAFF.